These 22 T cell receptor beta chains share one sample of origin, sequenced in a study of T-cell reconstitution after alpha-beta-depleted transplantation in children listed by TCRdb under 2016. The library came from PCR. These reads were obtained on an Illumina HiSeq 2500. To normalize quantification of the TCRbeta repertoire, the TCR libraries were built with molecular barcoding that relied on unique molecular identifiers. TCRdb cleaned the public reads at Q25 with fastp, built clones with MiXCR and kept in-frame beta chains. Merged by CDR3 protein, the rows form single entries marked with the most common genes and DNA. Across this sample there are 170,000 or so distinct CDR3 sequences, with about 6.8% seen only once. The ten largest clonotypes hold 3% to 3.5% of the sample. Source: PBMCs from the stem cell graft donor, taken from the stem cell graft. The receptor set was obtained from a human donor who donated a stem cell graft to a child with Wiskott-Aldrich syndrome.

This clonotype was recorded many times. The rearrangement links TRBV14 to TRBJ1-1; 8 nucleotides align to TRBD1. CDR3 length equals 16 residues. Germline assignment: CDR1 SGHDN and CDR2 FVKESK. Unmatched junction bases numbered 5, after V lost 1 base and J lost 1 base. The CDR3 DNA sequence: TGTGCCAGCAGCCAAGCCACAGGGGGTTGGAACACTGAAGCTTTCTTT. Its translation is CASSQATGGWNTEAFF.

This clonotype was picked up a small number of times. The genes are TRBV20-1 and TRBJ2-7; D is tentatively TRBD1 or TRBD2 (5 bases each). Germline V gives CDR1 DFQATT, CDR2 SNEGSKA (reference sequence). The V and J ends lost 6 bases and 5 bases respectively, with 20 bases between them. This CDR3 region has 14 residues. CDR3 DNA: TGCAGTGCAGTAACCGGGACGGATTTAGACGAGCAGTACTTC. It codes for CSAVTGTDLDEQYF.

This clonotype was picked up many times. J is TRBJ2-2 and V is TRBV6-1; 9 bases fit TRBD1. The V gene end was trimmed by 7 bases and the J gene end by 3 bases; junction bases not matched to a gene: 3. The CDR3 is made up of 14 amino acids. Germline lookup yields CDR1 MNHNS and CDR2 SASEGT. CDR3 bases: TGTGCCAGCATTCACAGGGGGCACACCGGGGAGCTGTTTTTT. Amino acids: CASIHRGHTGELFF.

This clonotype was seen more than once but under ten times. The rearrangement links TRBV5-1 to TRBJ1-2, with 7 bases fitting TRBD1. The CDR3 is 14 residues long. The junction had 4 bases not matched to a gene; V was cut back by 4 bases and J by 1 base. Per germline, CDR1 SGHRS and CDR2 YFSETQ. The DNA of the CDR3 is TGCGCCAGCAGCGACAGGGCCCATAACTATGGCTACACCTTC. This translates into CASSDRAHNYGYTF.

The sample holds many counts of this clonotype. V is TRBV12-3 or TRBV12-4 and J is TRBJ1-5, with D possibly TRBD1 on 6 matching bases. V dropped 5 bases and J dropped 5 bases, with 13 bases sitting between them. This CDR3 spans 14 amino acids. This chain's CDR3 is CASSQDSSYQPQHF. CDR3 sequence (DNA): TGTGCCAGCAGTCAGGACAGTAGTTATCAGCCCCAGCATTTT.

This clonotype has at least ten counts. The chain uses TRBV27 and TRBJ1-6; TRBD1 agrees at 7 bases. The germline V gene encodes CDR1 MNHEY and CDR2 SMNVEV (reference sequence). Trimming at V came to 5 bases and at J to 5 bases, leaving 12 bases not matched to a gene. The CDR3 is 17 residues long. CDR3 nucleotide sequence: TGTGCCAGCAGTCGACGCCCGGACAGGTGGAATAATTCACCCCTCCACTTT. Its translation is CASSRRPDRWNNSPLHF.

This clonotype was seen repeatedly, ten times or more. The chain employs TRBV6-1 and TRBJ2-7; weak D call: TRBD1 (6 bases). Trimming shortened V by 5 bases and J by 1 base, and 12 bases separated the two germline ends. The CDR3 sequence is 14 residues long. The V gene's germline CDR1 is MNHNS and CDR2 SASEGT. For the CDR3, the DNA is TGTGCCAGCAGTCGCCTGACAGGATCCTACGAGCAGTACTTC. It codes for CASSRLTGSYEQYF.

This clonotype showed up many times. The rearrangement links TRBV3-1 to TRBJ2-7, with D uncertain. The length of the CDR3 is 15 residues. Trimming took 1 base from V and 2 from J, leaving 12 bases between them. Germline V CDR1 and CDR2: LGHDT, YNNKEL (reference sequence). CDR3 in DNA: TGTGCCAGCAGCCAAGGGCCTCGCGGAGCCTACGAGCAGTACTTC. Translating it yields CASSQGPRGAYEQYF.

CDR3 residues: CASSLASGRGDTQYF. CDR3 coding DNA: TGCGCCAGCAGCTTGGCCTCCGGTCGAGGAGATACGCAGTATTTT. The V and J genes are TRBV5-1 and TRBJ2-3; D is unresolved. V dropped 0 bases and J dropped 5 bases, with 13 bases sitting between them. In germline, CDR1 is SGHRS, CDR2 YFSETQ. The CDR3 loop spans 15 amino acids.

The J gene is TRBJ1-1, the V gene TRBV18; D is ambiguous. This CDR3 comprises 12 residues. From germline, CDR1 is KGHSH and CDR2 LQKENI. The V and J ends lost 3 bases and 9 bases respectively, with 11 bases between them. CDR3: CASSPDPGQAFF. CDR3 bases: TGTGCCAGCTCACCTGATCCTGGGCAAGCTTTCTTT.

In this sample, this clonotype turned up many times. The V gene is TRBV11-2, the J gene TRBJ2-3; perhaps TRBD1 as D (6 bases). This CDR3 has 16 amino acids. The V end lost 1 base, the J end lost 3 bases, and 14 bases lay between the germline ends. Germline values: CDR1 SGHAT, CDR2 FQNNGV. The CDR3 reads CASSLGWGPTTDTQYF. The CDR3 nucleotides read TGTGCCAGCAGCTTAGGTTGGGGGCCGACGACAGATACGCAGTATTTT.

CDR3 residues: CASSPFDRANTEAFF. The CDR3 DNA reads as TGTGCCAGCAGCCCCTTCGACAGAGCAAACACTGAAGCTTTCTTT. The gene calls are TRBV5-5 and TRBJ1-1; D is perhaps TRBD1 (5 bases). Trimming shortened V by 4 bases and J by 2 bases, and 15 bases separated the two germline ends. There are 15 residues in the CDR3. The germline CDR1 and CDR2 sequences are SGHKS and YYEKEE (reference sequence).

In the case of this clonotype: This clone may be a read error of a much larger clone one base away. This rearrangement joins TRBV2 to TRBJ1-5; no clear D. The V gene's germline CDR1 is SNHLY and CDR2 FYNNEI. V gave up 4 bases and J gave up 6 bases, with 4 bases separating them. The CDR3 sequence is 11 residues long. The CDR3 loop reads CASSVGQPQHF. In nucleotides, the CDR3 is TGTGCCAGCAGTGTCGGTCAGCCCCAGCATTTT.

This clonotype was picked up many times. This chain links TRBV20-1 with TRBJ2-5; TRBD1 might be the D (5 bases). This CDR3 has 14 amino acids. Per germline, CDR1 DFQATT and CDR2 SNEGSKA (reference sequence). V was clipped by 1 base and J by 0 bases, with 9 bases between them. Written as DNA, the CDR3 is TGCAGTGCTAGAGGTGTCAGGGACCAAGAGACCCAGTACTTC. It encodes CSARGVRDQETQYF.

This clonotype showed up many times. The V call is TRBV6-4, the J call TRBJ2-3, with TRBD1 identical over 7 bases. CDR3 size: 14 residues. Germline V CDR1 and CDR2: MRHNA, SNTAGT. V shed 2 bases, J shed 1 base, and the junction held 0 bases outside the gene matches. CDR3 sequence reads: CASSDGQGTDTQYF. Written as DNA, the CDR3 is TGTGCCAGCAGTGACGGACAGGGCACAGATACGCAGTATTTT.

This clonotype was picked up many times. This chain joins TRBV5-1 and TRBJ2-7; possibly TRBD1 for D (6 bases). CDR1 is SGHRS and CDR2 is YFSETQ in the germline V gene. V lost 2 bases and J lost 3, with 9 bases in between. CDR3 size: 13 residues. The CDR3 region is CASSFDRSYEQYF. Here the CDR3 DNA reads TGCGCCAGCAGCTTCGACAGGAGCTACGAGCAGTACTTC.

This clonotype was seen repeatedly, ten times or more. The chain combines TRBV6-5 with TRBJ1-4; D possibly corresponds to TRBD1 (6 bases). The CDR3 has 17 residues. Per germline, CDR1 MNHEY and CDR2 SVGAGI. The ends were cut back, 6 bases at V and 2 bases at J, with 19 bases in the middle. The CDR3 loop reads CASRGAQGMRTNEKLFF. In DNA, the CDR3 is TGTGCCAGCAGGGGGGCGCAGGGGATGAGGACTAATGAAAAACTGTTTTTT.

The chain couples TRBV5-1 to TRBJ2-3; D perhaps matches TRBD2 (5 bases). Per the germline V gene, CDR1 is SGHRS and CDR2 is YFSETQ. Trimming took 0 bases from V and 0 from J, leaving 11 bases between them. CDR3 size: 16 residues. DNA of the CDR3: TGCGCCAGCAGCTTGGCAATTAGCGCTAGCACAGATACGCAGTATTTT. It yields the protein CASSLAISASTDTQYF.

The chain has TRBV18 and TRBJ2-7; the D gene is possibly TRBD2 (5 bases). The CDR3 sequence is 14 residues long. Germline V gene data show CDR1 as KGHSH and CDR2 as LQKENI. Trimming removed 6 bases at V and 2 bases at J, with 14 bases between. Written as DNA, the CDR3 is TGTGCCAGCTCGGGAGTCTCAGCAACCTACGAGCAGTACTTC. Residues: CASSGVSATYEQYF.

This clonotype was observed many times. The V call is TRBV12-3 or TRBV12-4, the J call TRBJ2-7; 8 bases are shared with TRBD1. The CDR3 totals 14 residues. The trim removed 3 bases at V and 6 bases at J, leaving 7 bases unmatched. CDR3 coding DNA: TGTGCCAGCAGTTTGGGACAGGCTGTAGCCGAGCAGTACTTC. It specifies CASSLGQAVAEQYF.

The table lists this clonotype with many counts. The chain combines TRBV7-9 with TRBJ2-7, with a possible D match to TRBD2 (6 bases). V lost 5 bases and J lost 3, with 11 bases in between. Germline CDR1 and CDR2: SEHNR and FQNEAQ (reference sequence). The length of the CDR3 is 13 residues. In DNA form, the CDR3 reads TGTGCCAGCAGCCGGGACTCGGTCTACGAGCAGTACTTC. Its translation is CASSRDSVYEQYF.

There are many counts of this clonotype. The chain carries TRBV12-3 or TRBV12-4 and TRBJ1-2; D is unclear. The CDR3 spans 11 residues. V was cut by 7 bases and J by 7 bases, with 10 bases left in between. The CDR3 DNA reads TGTGCCAGCATGGACGGACGTGGCTACACCTTC. Its protein is CASMDGRGYTF.